What follows are 14 T cell receptor beta chains derived from one specimen sequenced in a study of blood T cell repertoires in COVID-19. The protocol was immunoSEQ multiplex PCR, while the TCRdb copy is restricted to in-frame clones and leaves out a portion. This table holds fewer than 120,000 clones, around 89% found once. Sequenced material: peripheral blood. These receptor sequences come from a woman between 50 and 59 years old with acute or convalescent COVID-19.

The chain links TRBV5-8 to TRBJ1-4, with TRBD1 matching 9 bases. Germline V gene lookup returns CDR1 SGHTS and CDR2 YDEGEE. Trimming removed 0 bases from V and 3 bases from J; junction bases left unmatched: 3. CDR3 length equals 16 residues. CDR3 bases: TGTGCCAGCAGCTTGGGACAGGGGGGAGCTAATGAAAAACTGTTTTTT. Residues: CASSLGQGGANEKLFF.

V and J are TRBV15 and TRBJ1-1; TRBD1 aligns across 8 bases. Germline V gene data show CDR1 as LNHNV and CDR2 as YYDKDF (reference sequence). The junction had 9 bases not matched to a gene; V was cut back by 5 bases and J by 4 bases. The CDR3 is 15 residues long. In nucleotides, the CDR3 is TGTGCCACCAGCGGTAGACAGGGGAGGATCACTGAAGCTTTCTTT. It translates to CATSGRQGRITEAFF. Using reference TRBV15 and TRBJ1-1 for the parts outside the CDR3, the full variable domain is DAMVIQNPRYQVTQFGKPVTLSCSQTLNHNVMYWYQQKSSQAPKLLFHYYDKDFNNEADTPDNFQSRRPNTSFCFLDIRSPGLGDTAMYLCATSGRQGRITEAFFGQGTRLTVV.

The gene calls are TRBV10-3 and TRBJ2-7, with TRBD1 matching over 11 bases. Germline-derived CDR1 and CDR2 are ENHRY and SYGVKD. J gave up 2 bases and V 4 bases, and 4 bases lay outside the gene matches. The CDR3 spans 15 residues. The CDR3 coding sequence is TGTGCCATCAGTGCGGGGACAGGGGGGACCTACGAGCAGTACTTC. As protein: CAISAGTGGTYEQYF.

The gene calls are TRBV21-1 and TRBJ1-5; the table's D gene call, TRBD1, was not cross checked with the DNA. TRBV21-1 is termed a pseudogene. This CDR3 comprises 16 residues. The CDR3 protein is CASRRIQPLSRHPQHF. CDR3 coding DNA: TGTGCCAGCAGACGTATACAGCCCCTTTCGAGACATCCCCAGCATTTT.

The chain is built from TRBV6-5 and TRBJ1-2; D unclear. V dropped 7 bases and J dropped 2 bases, with 14 bases sitting between them. CDR1 MNHEY and CDR2 SVGAGI come from the germline V gene. This CDR3 comprises 14 residues. The DNA of the CDR3 is TGTGCCAGCACTATTCTCTCGGGGAACTATGGCTACACCTTC. This sequence encodes CASTILSGNYGYTF.

The chain combines TRBV28 with TRBJ2-7; 8 bases are a match to TRBD2. The CDR3 sequence is 16 residues long. From germline, CDR1 is MDHEN and CDR2 SYDVKM. The trim removed 5 bases at V and 4 bases at J, leaving 13 bases unmatched. CDR3 nucleotides: TGTGCCAGCAGTGCCTATCTAGCGGGCCTATCTTACGAGCAGTACTTC. It is translated as CASSAYLAGLSYEQYF. Variable domain in full (rest from reference TRBV28 and TRBJ2-7): DVKVTQSSRYLVKRTGEKVFLECVQDMDHENMFWYRQDPGLGLRLIYFSYDVKMKEKGDIPEGYSVSREKKERFSLILESASTNQTSMYLCASSAYLAGLSYEQYFGPGTRLTVT.

The rearrangement joins TRBV18 to TRBJ1-1, with D perhaps matching TRBD1 (6 bases). This CDR3 is 14 amino acids long. Germline CDR1 reads KGHSH; CDR2 reads LQKENI. Trimming removed 3 bases from V and 4 bases from J, with 12 bases in between. The CDR3 bases are TGTGCCAGCTCACCCGCTGACAGGATCACTGAAGCTTTCTTT. Residues: CASSPADRITEAFF.

The chain carries TRBV27 and TRBJ2-1; D remains unclear. The germline V gene encodes CDR1 MNHEY and CDR2 SMNVEV (reference sequence). Deletions cut 3 bases from V and 7 bases from J, with 13 bases between. The CDR3 runs to 14 residues. The CDR3 here is CASSFRSSVNEQFF. The CDR3 region has the DNA TGTGCCAGCAGTTTTCGCAGCAGCGTTAATGAGCAGTTCTTC.

V gene TRBV4-1 combines with J gene TRBJ1-5; D remains ambiguous. V was pared by 0 bases and J by 9 bases, with 12 bases between. The CDR3 is 14 amino acids. Germline V lookup: CDR1 MGHRA, CDR2 YSYEKL. The CDR3 region is CASSQDRSGGPQHF. DNA of the CDR3: TGCGCCAGCAGCCAAGATCGCTCCGGCGGGCCCCAGCATTTT.

The gene calls are TRBV7-2 and TRBJ2-5, with D unclear. The germline V gene encodes CDR1 SGHTA and CDR2 FQGNSA. The CDR3 sequence is 14 residues long. The V and J ends lost 1 base and 4 bases respectively, with 10 bases between them. The CDR3 coding sequence is TGTGCCAGCAGCTTAGGTGGGTCGGGAGAGACCCAGTACTTC. It encodes CASSLGGSGETQYF.

The chain couples TRBV5-1 to TRBJ2-7, with TRBD1 matching over 9 bases. This CDR3 has 14 residues. CDR1 is SGHRS, CDR2 YFSETQ, per germline. V dropped 4 bases and J dropped 3; count of bases not matched to a gene: 5. The CDR3 nucleotides are TGCGCCAGCAGCCTTCGACAGGGGGACTACGAGCAGTACTTC. Protein: CASSLRQGDYEQYF.

The rearrangement joins TRBV3-1 (or the pseudogene TRBV3-2) to TRBJ2-7, with 10 bases lining up with TRBD2. V was clipped by 0 bases and J by 6 bases; unmatched bases: 17. The CDR3 spans 19 residues. Germline lookup yields CDR1 LGHDT and CDR2 YNNKEL (reference sequence). For the CDR3, the DNA is TGTGCCAGCAGCCAAGAGGGAGCGGGAGGGCTCGCCAGTGCTGTCGAGCAGTACTTC. It specifies CASSQEGAGGLASAVEQYF.

V gene TRBV9 combines with J gene TRBJ2-7; 9 positions agree with TRBD2. The CDR3 has 19 residues. V dropped 3 bases and J dropped 3; count of bases not matched to a gene: 19. Germline V gene sequence: CDR1 SGDLS, CDR2 YYNGEE. The CDR3 nucleotides read TGTGCCAGCAGCGGAGGGGGACTAGCAGGGGATATTGATATCTACGAGCAGTACTTC. It is translated as CASSGGGLAGDIDIYEQYF.

The rearrangement links TRBV6-5 to TRBJ2-3, with D perhaps matching TRBD2 (5 bases). The CDR3 contains 12 residues. Germline CDR1 MNHEY, CDR2 SVGAGI. Trimming stripped 6 bases from V and 4 bases from J, with 8 bases between. The CDR3 nucleotides are TGTGCCAGCAGCCCCGGGGCAGATACGCAGTATTTT. Its protein product is CASSPGADTQYF.